Below, 14 T cell receptor beta chains from the same sample are listed, as sequenced in a study of CXCR3-negative and CXCR3-positive naive CD8 T cells (dated by TCRdb to the late 2010s). The paper's findings and limits, for the study overall: Compared with CXCR3-negative naive cells, CXCR3-positive naive cells had TRB CDR3s with higher hydrophobicity (lower Kidera factor 4), lower energy, and higher strength and volume indices.

TCRdb lists the instrument as NextSeq 550. The Human TCR Profiling Kit (MiLaboratory) was used to prepare UMI-labeled 5' RACE TRB cDNA libraries. TCRdb reprocessed the public reads and reports one entry per CDR3 protein sequence, without DNA. The table of this sample itemizes about 130,000 distinct CDR3 sequences. The ten largest account for 0.41% of the sample. These receptors are not linked to any known antigen. The material sequenced was naive CXCR3+ CD8+ T cells from blood. The intended sense of this specimen's cell subset or site label: CD45RO-CCR7+CD27+CD95- naive CD8+ T cells expressing CXCR3 (TNR3+). Every receptor here comes from a human donor in good health. Some clones in this sample may be carry-over from other donors' samples.

The chain joins TRBV28 to TRBJ2-2; TCRdb calls TRBD2, which cannot be checked without DNA. Germline V gene sequence: CDR1 MDHEN, CDR2 SYDVKM. The CDR3 sequence is 15 residues long. CDR3 in amino acids: CASGRSGGEAGELFF.

This chain uses TRBV29-1 with TRBJ2-2; TCRdb's D gene call, TRBD2, goes unchecked for lack of DNA. The CDR3 spans 16 residues. CDR1 is SQVTM and CDR2 is ANQGSEA in the germline V gene. This CDR3 is CSVHTTSGGLAGELFF.

The chain links TRBV27 to TRBJ2-7; the TRBD1 assignment by TCRdb is unverifiable without DNA. The CDR3 contains 13 residues. From germline, CDR1 is MNHEY and CDR2 SMNVEV (reference sequence). CDR3 region: CASSGTAGSEQYF.

The J gene is TRBJ2-5, the V gene TRBV7-3; the D call of TRBD1 rests on TCRdb alone, since no DNA is present to check it. Germline V lookup: CDR1 SGHTA, CDR2 FQGTGA. The CDR3 length is 16 residues. CDR3 sequence: CASSLKGGRYQETQYF.

The chain combines TRBV11-1 with TRBJ2-1; the D call of TRBD2 rests on TCRdb alone, since no DNA is present to check it. From germline, CDR1 is SGHAT and CDR2 FQDESV (reference sequence). The CDR3 is 14 amino acids. The CDR3 spells CATKTSGVVNEQFF.

V gene TRBV20-1 combines with J gene TRBJ2-7; TCRdb gives TRBD1 as the D gene, but with no DNA this cannot be confirmed. Germline V gene lookup returns CDR1 DFQATT and CDR2 SNEGSKA (reference sequence). This CDR3 has 15 residues. This CDR3 is CSARRPDRGAHEQYF.

The chain recombines TRBV6-1 with TRBJ2-7; the D gene TCRdb calls, TRBD1, cannot be checked with no DNA. Germline-derived CDR1 and CDR2 are MNHNS and SASEGT. This CDR3 is built from 13 residues. This CDR3 reads CAIAGAPRLEQYF.

The rearrangement uses TRBV4-2 and TRBJ1-6. CDR3 length: 15 residues. Germline loops: CDR1 LGHNA, CDR2 YNFKEQ. CDR3 loop: CASSQDSSYNSPLHF.

The chain joins TRBV7-9 to TRBJ2-2; no DNA is available, so the TRBD1 call from TCRdb remains unchecked. This CDR3 comprises 13 residues. Germline CDR1 and CDR2: SEHNR and FQNEAQ (reference sequence). The CDR3 spells CASMGGRTGELFF. Complete variable domain (other parts from reference TRBV7-9 and TRBJ2-2): DTGVSQNPRHKITKRGQNVTFRCDPISEHNRLYWYRQTLGQGPEFLTYFQNEAQLEKSRLLSDRFSAERPKGSFSTLEIQRTEQGDSAMYLCASMGGRTGELFFGEGSRLTVL.

The V and J genes are TRBV18 and TRBJ2-3; there is no DNA to check the TCRdb D call of TRBD1. Germline V gene lookup returns CDR1 KGHSH and CDR2 LQKENI. This CDR3 spans 14 amino acids. The CDR3 here is CASSPDSITDTQYF.

The rearrangement uses TRBV28 and TRBJ2-5; TCRdb's D gene call, TRBD2, goes unchecked for lack of DNA. This CDR3 spans 15 amino acids. The germline CDR1 and CDR2 sequences are MDHEN and SYDVKM. CDR3: CASSPSWTSRETQYF.

V is TRBV4-1 and J is TRBJ2-5; TCRdb gives TRBD1 as the D gene, but with no DNA this cannot be confirmed. CDR3 size: 15 residues. The V gene's germline CDR1 is MGHRA and CDR2 YSYEKL. CDR3 protein: CASSQEQQAQETQYF.

This chain connects TRBV6-5 to TRBJ2-1; the TCRdb call, TRBD1, lacks DNA for checking. The CDR3 runs 15 residues. In germline, CDR1 is MNHEY, CDR2 SVGAGI. The CDR3: CASSYSRDGNNEQFF.

The V and J genes are TRBV15 and TRBJ1-1; checking the TCRdb D call of TRBD1 is not possible without DNA. CDR1 is LNHNV, CDR2 YYDKDF, per germline (reference sequence). There are 13 residues in the CDR3. CDR3 in amino acids: CATSRDVPTEAFF. The full variable domain, completed using reference TRBV15 and TRBJ1-1, is DAMVIQNPRYQVTQFGKPVTLSCSQTLNHNVMYWYQQKSSQAPKLLFHYYDKDFNNEADTPDNFQSRRPNTSFCFLDIRSPGLGDTAMYLCATSRDVPTEAFFGQGTRLTVV.